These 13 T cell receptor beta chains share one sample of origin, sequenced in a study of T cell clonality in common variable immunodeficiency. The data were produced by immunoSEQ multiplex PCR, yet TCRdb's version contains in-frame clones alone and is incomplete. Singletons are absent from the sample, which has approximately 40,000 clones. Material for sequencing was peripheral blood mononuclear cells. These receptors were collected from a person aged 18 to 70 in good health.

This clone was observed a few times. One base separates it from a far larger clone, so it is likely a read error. The DNA read from the CDR3 is TGTGCCACTAGTAAGGGGGGGGAGGGTAACAAAAACATT. Translation gives CATSKGGEGNKNI. The full-length CDR3 reads as CATSKGGEGNKNIQYF. This chain connects TRBV19 to TRBJ2-4; tentative D call: TRBD2 (7 bases). From the germline J gene comes the end of the CDR3, since the read stops 3 residues before it. Germline V CDR1 and CDR2: LNHDA, SQIVND (reference sequence). This CDR3 has 16 residues. Full variable domain (missing parts from reference TRBV19 and TRBJ2-4): DGGITQSPKYLFRKEGQNVTLSCEQNLNHDAMYWYRQDPGQGLRLIYYSQIVNDFQKGDIAEGYSVSREKKESFPLTVTSAQKNPTAFYLCATSKGGEGNKNIQYFGAGTRLSVL.

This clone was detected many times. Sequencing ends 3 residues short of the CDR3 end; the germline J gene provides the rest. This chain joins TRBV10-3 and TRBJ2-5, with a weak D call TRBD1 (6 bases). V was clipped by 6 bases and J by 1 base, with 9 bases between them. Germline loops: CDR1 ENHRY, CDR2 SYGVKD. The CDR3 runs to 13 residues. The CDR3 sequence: CAISRGPQETQYF. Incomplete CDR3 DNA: TGTGCCATCAGCAGGGGCCCCCAAGAGACC.

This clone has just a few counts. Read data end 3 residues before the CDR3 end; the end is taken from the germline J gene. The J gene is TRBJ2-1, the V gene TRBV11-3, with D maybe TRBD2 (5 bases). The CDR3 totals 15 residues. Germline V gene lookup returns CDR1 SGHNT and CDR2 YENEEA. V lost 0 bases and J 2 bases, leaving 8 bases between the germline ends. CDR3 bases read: TGTGCCAGCAGCTTAGAGGCGGGCCCCTACAATGAG. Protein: CASSLEAGPYNE. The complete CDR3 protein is CASSLEAGPYNEQFF.

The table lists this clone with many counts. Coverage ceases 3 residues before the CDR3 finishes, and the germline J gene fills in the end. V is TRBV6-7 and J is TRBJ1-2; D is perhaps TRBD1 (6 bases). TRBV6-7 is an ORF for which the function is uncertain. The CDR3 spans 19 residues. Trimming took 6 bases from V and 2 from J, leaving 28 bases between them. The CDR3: CASRSRPPSTGSFNYGYTF. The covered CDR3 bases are TGTGCCAGCAGGTCCAGGCCCCCGTCGACAGGATCATTCAACTATGGC.

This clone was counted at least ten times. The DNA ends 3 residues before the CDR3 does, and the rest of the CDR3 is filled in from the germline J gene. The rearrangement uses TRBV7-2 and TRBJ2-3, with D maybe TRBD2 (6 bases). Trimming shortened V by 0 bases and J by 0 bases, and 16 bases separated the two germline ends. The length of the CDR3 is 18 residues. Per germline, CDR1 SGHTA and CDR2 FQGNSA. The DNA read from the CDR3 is TGTGCCAGCAGCTTAGCGAGGGCGGGATCTCCTAGCACAGATACG. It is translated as CASSLARAGSPSTDT. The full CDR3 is CASSLARAGSPSTDTQYF.

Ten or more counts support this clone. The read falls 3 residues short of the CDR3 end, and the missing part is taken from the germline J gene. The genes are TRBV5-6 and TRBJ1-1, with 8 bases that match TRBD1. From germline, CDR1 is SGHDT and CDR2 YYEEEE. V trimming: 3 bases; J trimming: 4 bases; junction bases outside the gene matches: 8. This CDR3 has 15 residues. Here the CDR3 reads CASSWRTGSSTEAFF. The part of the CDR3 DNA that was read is TGTGCCAGCAGCTGGCGGACAGGGAGTTCCACTGAA.

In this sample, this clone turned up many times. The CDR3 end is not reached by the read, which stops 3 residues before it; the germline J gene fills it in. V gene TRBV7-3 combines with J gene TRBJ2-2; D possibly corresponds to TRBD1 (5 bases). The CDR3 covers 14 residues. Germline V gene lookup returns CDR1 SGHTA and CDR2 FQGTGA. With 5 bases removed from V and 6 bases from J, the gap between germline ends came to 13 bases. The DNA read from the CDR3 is TGTGCCAGCAGCAAGGGCCCAGGGTCCGGGGAG. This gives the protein CASSKGPGSGE. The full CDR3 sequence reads CASSKGPGSGELFF.

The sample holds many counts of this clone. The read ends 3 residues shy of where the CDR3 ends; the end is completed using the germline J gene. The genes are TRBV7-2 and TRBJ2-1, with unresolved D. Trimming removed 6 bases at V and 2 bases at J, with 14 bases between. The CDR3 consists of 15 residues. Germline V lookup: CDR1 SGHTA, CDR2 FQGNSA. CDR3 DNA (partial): TGTGCCAGCAGACCTCCTGGCGGCCCCTACAATGAG. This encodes CASRPPGGPYNE. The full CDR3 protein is CASRPPGGPYNEQFF.

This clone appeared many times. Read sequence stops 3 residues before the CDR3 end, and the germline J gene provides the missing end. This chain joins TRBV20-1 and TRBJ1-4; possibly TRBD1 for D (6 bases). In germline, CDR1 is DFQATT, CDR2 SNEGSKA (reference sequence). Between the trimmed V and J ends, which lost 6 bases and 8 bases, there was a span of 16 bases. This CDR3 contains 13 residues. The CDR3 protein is CSAPPRGREKLFF. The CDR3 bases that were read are TGCAGTGCCCCCCCGCGGGGGCGGGAAAAA.

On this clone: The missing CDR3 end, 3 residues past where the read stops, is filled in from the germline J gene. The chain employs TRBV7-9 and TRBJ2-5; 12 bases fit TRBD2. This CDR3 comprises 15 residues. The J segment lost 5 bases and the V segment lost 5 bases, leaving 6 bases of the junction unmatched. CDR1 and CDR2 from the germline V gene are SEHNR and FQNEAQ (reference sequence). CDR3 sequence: CASSRTSGIGETQYF. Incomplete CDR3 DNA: TGTGCCAGCAGCCGGACTAGCGGGATTGGGGAGACC.

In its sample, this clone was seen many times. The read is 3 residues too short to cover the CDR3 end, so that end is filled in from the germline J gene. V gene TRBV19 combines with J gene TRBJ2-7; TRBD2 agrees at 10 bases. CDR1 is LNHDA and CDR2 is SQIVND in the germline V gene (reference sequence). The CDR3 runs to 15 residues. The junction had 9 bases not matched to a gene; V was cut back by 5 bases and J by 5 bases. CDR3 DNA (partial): TGTGCCAGTAGTTATAGCGGGAGGTCGATGCACGAG. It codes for CASSYSGRSMHE. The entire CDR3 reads CASSYSGRSMHEQYF.

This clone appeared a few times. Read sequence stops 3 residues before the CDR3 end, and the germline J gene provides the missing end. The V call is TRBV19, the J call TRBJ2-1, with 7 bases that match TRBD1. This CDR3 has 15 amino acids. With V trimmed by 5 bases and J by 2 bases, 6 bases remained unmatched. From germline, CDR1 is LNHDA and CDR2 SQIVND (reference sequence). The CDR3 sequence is CASSLRQGTYNEQFF. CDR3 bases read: TGTGCCAGTAGTCTAAGACAGGGAACCTACAATGAG.

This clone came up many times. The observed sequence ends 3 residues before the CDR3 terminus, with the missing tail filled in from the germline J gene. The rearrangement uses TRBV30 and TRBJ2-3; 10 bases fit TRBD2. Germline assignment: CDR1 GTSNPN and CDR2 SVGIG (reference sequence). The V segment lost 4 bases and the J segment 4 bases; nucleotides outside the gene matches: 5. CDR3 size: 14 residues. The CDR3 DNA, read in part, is TGTGCCTGGACCCTAGCGGGAGCCGCAGATACG. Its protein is CAWTLAGAADT. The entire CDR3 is CAWTLAGAADTQYF. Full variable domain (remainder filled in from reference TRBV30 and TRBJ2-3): SQTIHQWPATLVQPVGSPLSLECTVEGTSNPNLYWYRQAAGRGLQLLFYSVGIGQISSEVPQNLSASRPQDRQFILSSKKLLLSDSGFYLCAWTLAGAADTQYFGPGTRLTVL.